The next 24 T cell receptor beta chains were all read from a single sample in a study of T cells in tuberculosis. Clones were sequenced by immunoSEQ multiplex PCR, and TCRdb holds only the in-frame ones, with some missing. The sample records under 40,000 clones, over 90% being singletons. The sequencing input was PBMCs. The receptors stem from a donor aged 10 to 29 with latent tuberculosis or without tuberculosis infection.

This chain joins TRBV6-5 and TRBJ1-6; a weak D match, TRBD1 (6 bases). Germline assignment: CDR1 MNHEY and CDR2 SVGAGI. The CDR3 sequence is 13 residues long. The ends were cut back, 4 bases at V and 11 bases at J, with 12 bases in the middle. CDR3 DNA sequence: TGTGCCAGCAGTTCAAACAGGGAAACACCCCTCCACTTT. Translated, it gives CASSSNRETPLHF.

CDR3 sequence reads: CASSLQPRGHTEAFF. The CDR3 DNA reads TGTGCCAGTAGTCTTCAACCCAGGGGTCACACTGAAGCTTTCTTT. The V gene is TRBV19, the J gene TRBJ1-1, with D perhaps TRBD1 (6 bases). The V end lost 5 bases, the J end lost 3 bases, and 16 bases lay between the germline ends. Per germline, CDR1 LNHDA and CDR2 SQIVND (reference sequence). This CDR3 is 15 amino acids long.

The chain combines TRBV5-6 with TRBJ2-7; a possible D gene is TRBD2 (6 bases). Trimming stripped 4 bases from V and 7 bases from J, with 15 bases between. This CDR3 spans 13 amino acids. Looked up from germline, CDR1 is SGHDT and CDR2 is YYEEEE. The CDR3 DNA is TGTGCCAGCAGCCGGGAGTTCCCGGGGGAGCAGTACTTC. Protein product: CASSREFPGEQYF. The entire variable domain, with the rest obtained from reference TRBV5-6 and TRBJ2-7, is as follows: DAGVTQSPTHLIKTRGQQVTLRCSPKSGHDTVSWYQQALGQGPQFIFQYYEEEERQRGNFPDRFSGHQFPNYSSELNVNALLLGDSALYLCASSREFPGEQYFGPGTRLTVT.

The chain links TRBV27 to TRBJ2-5, with D possibly TRBD2 on 5 matching bases. The ends were cut back, 7 bases at V and 3 bases at J, with 12 bases in the middle. This CDR3 is built from 13 residues. Germline values: CDR1 MNHEY, CDR2 SMNVEV (reference sequence). This CDR3 is CASTWETEETQYF. The DNA of the CDR3 is TGTGCCAGCACTTGGGAGACCGAAGAGACCCAGTACTTC.

This chain joins TRBV30 and TRBJ2-1, with TRBD1 matching over 9 bases. The junction had 10 bases not matched to a gene; V was cut back by 8 bases and J by 8 bases. This CDR3 is built from 13 residues. The germline CDR1 and CDR2 sequences are GTSNPN and SVGIG (reference sequence). The DNA for the CDR3 is TGTGCCGGGAACCGGGACAGGGATCATGAGCAGTTCTTC. It yields the protein CAGNRDRDHEQFF. The variable domain in full, completed from reference TRBV30 and TRBJ2-1, reads SQTIHQWPATLVQPVGSPLSLECTVEGTSNPNLYWYRQAAGRGLQLLFYSVGIGQISSEVPQNLSASRPQDRQFILSSKKLLLSDSGFYLCAGNRDRDHEQFFGPGTRLTVL.

The chain is built from TRBV10-3 and TRBJ2-7; perhaps TRBD1 as D (6 bases). With 7 bases removed from V and 5 bases from J, the gap between germline ends came to 27 bases. Germline V gene lookup returns CDR1 ENHRY and CDR2 SYGVKD. The CDR3 has 17 residues. Here the CDR3 reads CAITWGHRDTAIDEQYF. CDR3 DNA sequence: TGTGCCATCACCTGGGGACACCGGGACACTGCAATCGACGAGCAGTACTTC.

The CDR3: CASSPRGSTDYYEQYF. As DNA, the CDR3 is TGCGCCAGCAGCCCTCGGGGTAGTACAGATTACTACGAGCAGTACTTC. The chain employs TRBV5-1 and TRBJ2-7; possibly TRBD2 for D (5 bases). The CDR3 is made up of 16 amino acids. The germline CDR1 and CDR2 sequences are SGHRS and YFSETQ. V lost 4 bases, J lost 3 bases, and 20 bases lay in between.

The chain links TRBV4-3 to TRBJ1-1; possibly TRBD1 for D (5 bases). Trimming cost V 4 bases and J 3 bases, with 15 bases left between them. The CDR3 totals 15 residues. Germline V lookup: CDR1 LGHNA, CDR2 YSLEER. The CDR3 is CASSLEGEVDTEAFF. DNA of the CDR3: TGCGCCAGCAGCCTCGAAGGGGAGGTGGACACTGAAGCTTTCTTT.

The V and J genes are TRBV5-1 and TRBJ2-7; D is unclear. The V gene lost 4 bases and the J gene lost 2 bases, with 4 bases spanning the gap. The V gene's germline CDR1 is SGHRS and CDR2 YFSETQ. This CDR3 has 11 amino acids. The CDR3 DNA reads as TGCGCCAGCAGCCCTCCCTACGAGCAGTACTTC. Translated: CASSPPYEQYF.

V and J are TRBV23-1 and TRBJ2-6; perhaps TRBD2 as D (5 bases). TRBV23-1 has ORF status, its function being uncertain. This CDR3 contains 12 residues. Trimming removed 10 bases from V and 6 bases from J, with 10 bases in between. CDR3 DNA sequence: TGCGCCATGCGGGTGGAGGCCAACGTCCTGACTTTC. This translates into CAMRVEANVLTF.

The chain employs TRBV9 and TRBJ2-2, with D unclear. V dropped 0 bases and J dropped 0 bases, with 9 bases sitting between them. The CDR3 covers 16 residues. Germline assignment: CDR1 SGDLS and CDR2 YYNGEE. This chain's CDR3 is CASSVGWQTNTGELFF. The CDR3, as DNA: TGTGCCAGCAGCGTAGGCTGGCAGACGAACACCGGGGAGCTGTTTTTT.

The chain uses TRBV13 and TRBJ2-1, with D tentatively TRBD1 (7 bases). This CDR3 contains 15 residues. Trimming left V 2 bases short and J 12 bases short, with 20 bases between. The germline CDR1 and CDR2 sequences are PRHDT and FYEKMQ (reference sequence). The CDR3 here is CASSLSPRGDKGQFF. In DNA form, the CDR3 reads TGTGCCAGCAGCTTAAGCCCCAGGGGGGACAAGGGGCAGTTCTTC.

The chain carries TRBV7-3 and TRBJ2-7, with D possibly matching TRBD1 (6 bases). The CDR3 has 13 residues. V was cut by 5 bases and J by 7 bases, with 15 bases left in between. Germline V gene data show CDR1 as SGHTA and CDR2 as FQGTGA. The CDR3 region is CASSAEGVREQYF. The DNA for the CDR3 is TGTGCCAGCAGCGCCGAGGGGGTGAGGGAGCAGTACTTC.

The chain recombines TRBV7-9 with TRBJ1-2; 9 bases are shared with TRBD1. Trimming removed 8 bases from V and 2 bases from J; junction bases left unmatched: 3. The germline gives CDR1 SEHNR, CDR2 FQNEAQ (reference sequence). The CDR3 loop spans 13 amino acids. The CDR3 protein is CASGTGTNYGYTF. For the CDR3, the DNA is TGTGCCAGCGGGACAGGGACCAACTATGGCTACACCTTC.

J is TRBJ2-7 and V is TRBV10-3; D may be TRBD1 (6 bases). Germline CDR1 and CDR2: ENHRY and SYGVKD. There are 12 residues in the CDR3. V lost 4 bases and J lost 4, with 8 bases in between. This CDR3 is CAISGDTYEQYF. The CDR3 DNA is TGTGCCATCAGTGGGGACACTTACGAGCAGTACTTC.

The chain uses TRBV5-1 and TRBJ1-2; 8 bases align to TRBD1. The CDR3 runs 15 residues. The V gene's germline CDR1 is SGHRS and CDR2 YFSETQ. V lost 4 bases, J lost 3 bases, and 8 bases stayed unmatched. The CDR3 bases are TGCGCCAGCAGCATCCCGACAGGGGAAGACTATGGCTACACCTTC. It translates to CASSIPTGEDYGYTF.

The CDR3, as DNA: TGCGCCAGCAACGAAGGGGGCCCGGGGGTCTATGGCTACACCTTC. It is translated as CASNEGGPGVYGYTF. This chain uses TRBV5-1 with TRBJ1-2, with 7 positions matching TRBD1. CDR1 is SGHRS and CDR2 is YFSETQ in the germline V gene. The CDR3 covers 15 residues. The trim removed 6 bases at V and 4 bases at J, leaving 12 bases unmatched.

This clone appeared a few times. J is TRBJ1-1 and V is TRBV7-3; 7 nucleotides line up with TRBD1. This CDR3 is 13 amino acids long. V was clipped by 2 bases and J by 3 bases; unmatched bases: 0. The V gene's germline CDR1 is SGHTA and CDR2 FQGTGA. The CDR3 sequence is CASSLQGDTEAFF. The CDR3, as DNA: TGTGCCAGCAGCTTACAGGGGGACACTGAAGCTTTCTTT. The complete variable domain, with remaining parts taken from reference TRBV7-3 and TRBJ1-1, reads GAGVSQTPSNKVTEKGKYVELRCDPISGHTALYWYRQSLGQGPEFLIYFQGTGAADDSGLPNDRFFAVRPEGSVSTLKIQRTERGDSAVYLCASSLQGDTEAFFGQGTRLTVV.

This chain uses TRBV30 with TRBJ1-2; maybe TRBD1 (6 bases). The CDR3 has 17 residues. Trimming took 0 bases from V and 2 from J, leaving 19 bases between them. Germline CDR1 and CDR2: GTSNPN and SVGIG (reference sequence). CDR3 nucleotides: TGTGCCTGGAGTGTAATCTCCTGGACAGCCTCCAACTATGGCTACACCTTC. Encoded protein: CAWSVISWTASNYGYTF.

J is TRBJ1-5 and V is TRBV19; possible D gene TRBD1, 6 bases. Trimming cost V 3 bases and J 3 bases, with 12 bases left between them. Germline V gives CDR1 LNHDA, CDR2 SQIVND (reference sequence). There are 15 residues in the CDR3. The CDR3 DNA is TGTGCCAGTAGTATCTCCGGACAGTACAATCAGCCCCAGCATTTT. Translation: CASSISGQYNQPQHF.

The chain is built from TRBV29-1 and TRBJ2-3; D is unclear. This CDR3 has 15 residues. V was clipped by 0 bases and J by 6 bases, with 16 bases between them. The germline gives CDR1 SQVTM, CDR2 ANQGSEA. The CDR3 DNA reads TGCAGCGTTGAAGATCTTAGAGCTACCTTGGATACGCAGTATTTT. This gives the protein CSVEDLRATLDTQYF.

The gene calls are TRBV19 and TRBJ1-3, with D perhaps matching TRBD1 (5 bases). The CDR3 totals 14 residues. Deletions cut 3 bases from V and 0 bases from J, with 6 bases between. Germline V gene lookup returns CDR1 LNHDA and CDR2 SQIVND (reference sequence). This chain's CDR3 is CASSMGHSGNTIYF. In DNA, the CDR3 is TGTGCCAGTAGTATGGGGCACTCTGGAAACACCATATATTTT.

The chain links TRBV5-1 to TRBJ1-2; tentative D call: TRBD1 (6 bases). Per germline, CDR1 SGHRS and CDR2 YFSETQ. There are 15 residues in the CDR3. V gave up 0 bases and J gave up 8 bases, with 17 bases separating them. The CDR3 here is CASSLVQTGPGGYTF. The CDR3 nucleotides read TGCGCCAGCAGCTTGGTTCAGACAGGTCCAGGGGGCTACACCTTC.

The chain has TRBV7-2 and TRBJ2-1; the match to TRBD1 covers 10 bases. The CDR3 totals 16 residues. The germline gives CDR1 SGHTA, CDR2 FQGNSA. With V trimmed by 2 bases and J by 4 bases, 5 bases remained unmatched. The DNA of the CDR3 is TGTGCCAGCAGCTTAAAGCCGGGACAGGGGTACAATGAGCAGTTCTTC. It encodes CASSLKPGQGYNEQFF.